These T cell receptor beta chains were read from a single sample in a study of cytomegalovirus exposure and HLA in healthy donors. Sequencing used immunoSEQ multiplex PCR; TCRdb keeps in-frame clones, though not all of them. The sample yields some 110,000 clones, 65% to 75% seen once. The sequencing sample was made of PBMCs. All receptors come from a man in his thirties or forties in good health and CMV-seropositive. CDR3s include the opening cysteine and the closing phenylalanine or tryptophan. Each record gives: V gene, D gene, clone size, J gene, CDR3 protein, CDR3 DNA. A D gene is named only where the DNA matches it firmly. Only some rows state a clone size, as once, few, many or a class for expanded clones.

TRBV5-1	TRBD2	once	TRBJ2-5	CASSRSFPAGGSQETQYF	TGCGCCAGCAGCAGGTCTTTCCCAGCGGGGGGGTCTCAAGAGACCCAGTACTTC
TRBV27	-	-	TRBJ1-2	CASSLRQGNGYTF	TGTGCCAGCAGTTTACGGCAGGGGAATGGCTACACCTTC
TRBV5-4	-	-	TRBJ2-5	CASSPQVGEYQETQYF	TGTGCCAGCAGCCCCCAAGTCGGGGAGTACCAAGAGACCCAGTACTTC
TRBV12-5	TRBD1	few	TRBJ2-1	CASVPGQTYNEQFF	TGTGCTAGTGTTCCGGGACAGACCTACAATGAGCAGTTCTTC
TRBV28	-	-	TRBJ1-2	CASSSEGVYGYTF	TGTGCCAGCAGTTCAGAGGGGGTTTATGGCTACACCTTC
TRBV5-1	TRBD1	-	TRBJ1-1	CASSSAPGGRNTEAFF	TGCGCCAGCAGCTCTGCCCCAGGGGGTCGGAACACTGAAGCTTTCTTT
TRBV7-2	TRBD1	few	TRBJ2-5	CASSLGTGFQETQYF	TGTGCCAGCAGCTTAGGGACAGGGTTTCAAGAGACCCAGTACTTC
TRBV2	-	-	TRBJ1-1	CASSEEGRYTEAFF	TGTGCCAGCAGTGAAGAAGGCAGGTACACTGAAGCTTTCTTT
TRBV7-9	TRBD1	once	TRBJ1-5	CASSSGTGSDNQPQHF	TGTGCCAGCAGCTCAGGGACAGGGAGTGACAATCAGCCCCAGCATTTT
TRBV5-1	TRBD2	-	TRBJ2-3	CASSPGGATDTQYF	TGCGCCAGCAGCCCCGGGGGGGCCACAGATACGCAGTATTTT
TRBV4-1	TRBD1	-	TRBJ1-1	CASSHADRGPAEAFF	TGCGCCAGCAGCCATGCGGACAGGGGGCCGGCTGAAGCTTTCTTT
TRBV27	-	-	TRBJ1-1	CASSPGVGRLTNTEAFF	TGTGCCAGCAGTCCCGGGGTCGGAAGGTTGACGAACACTGAAGCTTTCTTT
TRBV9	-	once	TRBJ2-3	CASSAARLATDTQYF	TGTGCCAGCAGCGCCGCTCGTCTAGCAACAGATACGCAGTATTTT
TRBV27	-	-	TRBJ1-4	CASSLSAGNEKLFF	TGTGCCAGCAGTTTATCGGCAGGAAATGAAAAACTGTTTTTT
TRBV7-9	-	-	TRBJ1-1	CASSLEQNTEAFF	TGTGCCAGCAGCTTAGAACAGAACACTGAAGCTTTCTTT
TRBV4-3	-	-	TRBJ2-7	CASSQELSGGSSYEQYF	TGCGCCAGCAGCCAAGAACTGAGTGGCGGTAGCTCCTACGAGCAGTACTTC
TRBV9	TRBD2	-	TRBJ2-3	CASSHGGEDTQYF	TGTGCCAGCAGCCATGGGGGGGAAGATACGCAGTATTTT
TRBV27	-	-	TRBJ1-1	CASSFLNGDEAFF	TGTGCCAGCAGTTTCTTAAACGGAGATGAAGCTTTCTTT
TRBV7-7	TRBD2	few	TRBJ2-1	CASSLTYRTSGGNEQFF	TGTGCCAGCAGCCTCACTTATCGGACTAGCGGGGGGAATGAGCAGTTCTTC
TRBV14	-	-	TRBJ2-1	CASSQDLKGGAPHEQFF	TGTGCCAGCAGCCAAGATCTAAAAGGGGGGGCCCCCCATGAGCAGTTCTTC
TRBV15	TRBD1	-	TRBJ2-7	CATSRGGTGGAYEQYF	TGTGCCACCAGCAGGGGGGGGACAGGGGGGGCCTACGAGCAGTACTTC
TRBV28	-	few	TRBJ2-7	CASSAAGTTPDEQYF	TGTGCCAGCAGTGCCGCCGGGACAACTCCGGACGAGCAGTACTTC
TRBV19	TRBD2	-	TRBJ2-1	CASSLTSGDNEQFF	TGTGCCAGTAGTTTGACTAGCGGCGACAATGAGCAGTTCTTC
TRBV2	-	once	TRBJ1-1	CASSSLDNMNTEAFF	TGTGCCAGCAGTTCTCTCGATAACATGAACACTGAAGCTTTCTTT
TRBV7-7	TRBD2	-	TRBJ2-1	CASSPSGGFYNEQFF	TGTGCCAGCAGCCCTAGCGGGGGCTTTTACAATGAGCAGTTCTTC